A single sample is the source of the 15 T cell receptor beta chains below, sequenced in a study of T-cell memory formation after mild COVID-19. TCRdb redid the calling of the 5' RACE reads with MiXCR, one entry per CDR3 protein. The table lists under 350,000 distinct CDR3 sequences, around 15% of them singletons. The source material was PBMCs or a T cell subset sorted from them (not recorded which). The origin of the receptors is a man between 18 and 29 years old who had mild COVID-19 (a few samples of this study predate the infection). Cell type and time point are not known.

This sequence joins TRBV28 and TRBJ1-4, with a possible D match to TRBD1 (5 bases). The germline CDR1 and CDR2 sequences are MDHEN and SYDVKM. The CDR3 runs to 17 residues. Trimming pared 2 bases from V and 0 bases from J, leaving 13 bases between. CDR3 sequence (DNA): TGTGCCAGCAGTTTACCCTTCTGGGACGCAACTAATGAAAAACTGTTTTTT. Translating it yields CASSLPFWDATNEKLFF.

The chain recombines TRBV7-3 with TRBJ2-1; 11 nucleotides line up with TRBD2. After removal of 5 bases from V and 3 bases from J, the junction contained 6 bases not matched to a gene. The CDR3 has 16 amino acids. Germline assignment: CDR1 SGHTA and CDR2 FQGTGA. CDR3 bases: TGTGCCAGCAGCGCACTAGCGGGGGCGTTCTACAATGAGCAGTTCTTC. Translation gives CASSALAGAFYNEQFF.

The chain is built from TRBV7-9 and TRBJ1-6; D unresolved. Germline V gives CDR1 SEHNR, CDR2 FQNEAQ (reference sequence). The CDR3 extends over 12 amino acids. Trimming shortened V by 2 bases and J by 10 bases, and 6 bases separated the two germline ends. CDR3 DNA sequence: TGTGCCAGCAGCTTAATCGAGTCACCCCTCCACTTT. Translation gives CASSLIESPLHF.

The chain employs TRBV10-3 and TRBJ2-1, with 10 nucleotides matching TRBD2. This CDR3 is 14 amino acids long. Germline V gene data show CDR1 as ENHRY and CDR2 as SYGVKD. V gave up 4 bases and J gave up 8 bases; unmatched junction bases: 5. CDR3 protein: CAISALAGKDEQFF. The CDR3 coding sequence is TGTGCCATCAGTGCACTAGCGGGGAAGGATGAGCAGTTCTTC.

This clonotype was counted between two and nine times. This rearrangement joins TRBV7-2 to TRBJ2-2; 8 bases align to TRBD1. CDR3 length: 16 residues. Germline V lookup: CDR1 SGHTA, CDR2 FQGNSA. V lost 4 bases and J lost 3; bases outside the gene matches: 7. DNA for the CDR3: TGTGCCAGCAGCTCCCGGGGACAGGTCTACACCGGGGAGCTGTTTTTT. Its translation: CASSSRGQVYTGELFF.

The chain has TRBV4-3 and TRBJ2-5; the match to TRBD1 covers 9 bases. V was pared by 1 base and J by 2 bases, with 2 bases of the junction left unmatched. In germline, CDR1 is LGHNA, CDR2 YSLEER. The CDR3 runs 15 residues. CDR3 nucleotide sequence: TGCGCCAGCAGCCAAGGGACAGGGGAACAAGAGACCCAGTACTTC. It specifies CASSQGTGEQETQYF.

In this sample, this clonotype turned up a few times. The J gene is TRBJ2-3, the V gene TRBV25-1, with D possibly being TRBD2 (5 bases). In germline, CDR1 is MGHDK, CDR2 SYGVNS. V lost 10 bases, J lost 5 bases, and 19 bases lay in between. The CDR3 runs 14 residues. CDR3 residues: CATRDRLTVDTQYF. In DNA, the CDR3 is TGTGCCACCCGGGATCGACTGACGGTAGATACGCAGTATTTT. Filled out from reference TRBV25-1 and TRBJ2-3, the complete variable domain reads EADIYQTPRYLVIGTGKKITLECSQTMGHDKMYWYQQDPGMELHLIHYSYGVNSTEKGDLSSESTVSRIRTEHFPLTLESARPSHTSQYLCATRDRLTVDTQYFGPGTRLTVL.

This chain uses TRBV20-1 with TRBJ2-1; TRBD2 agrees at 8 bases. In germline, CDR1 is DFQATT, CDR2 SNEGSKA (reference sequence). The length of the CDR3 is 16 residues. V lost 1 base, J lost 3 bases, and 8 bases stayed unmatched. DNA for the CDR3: TGCAGTGCTAGAGTTCCATCTGGGACTAGCTACAATGAGCAGTTCTTC. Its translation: CSARVPSGTSYNEQFF.

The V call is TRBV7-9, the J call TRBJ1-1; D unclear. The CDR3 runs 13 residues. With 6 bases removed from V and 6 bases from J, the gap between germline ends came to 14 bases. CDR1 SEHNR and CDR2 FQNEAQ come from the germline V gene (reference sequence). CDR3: CASRKEATAEAFF. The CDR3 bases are TGTGCCAGCAGGAAGGAGGCTACGGCTGAAGCTTTCTTT.

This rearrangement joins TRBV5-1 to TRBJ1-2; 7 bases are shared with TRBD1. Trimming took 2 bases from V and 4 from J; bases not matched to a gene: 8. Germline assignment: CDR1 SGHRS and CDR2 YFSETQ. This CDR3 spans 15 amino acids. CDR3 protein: CASSLTGAASYGYTF. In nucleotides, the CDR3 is TGCGCCAGCAGCTTAACAGGGGCGGCTTCCTATGGCTACACCTTC.

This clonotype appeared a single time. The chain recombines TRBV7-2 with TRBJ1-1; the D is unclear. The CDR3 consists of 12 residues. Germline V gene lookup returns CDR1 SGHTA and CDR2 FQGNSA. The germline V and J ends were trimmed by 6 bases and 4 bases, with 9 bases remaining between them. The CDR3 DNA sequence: TGTGCCAGCAGGGCCTGGGGCACTGAAGCTTTCTTT. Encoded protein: CASRAWGTEAFF.

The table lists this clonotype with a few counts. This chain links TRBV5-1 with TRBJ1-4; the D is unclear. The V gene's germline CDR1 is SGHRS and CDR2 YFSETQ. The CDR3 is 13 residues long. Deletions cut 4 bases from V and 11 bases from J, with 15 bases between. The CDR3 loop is CASSGGLRRKLFF. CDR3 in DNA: TGCGCCAGCAGCGGCGGGCTAAGGAGGAAACTGTTTTTT. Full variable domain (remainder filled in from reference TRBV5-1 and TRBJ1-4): KAGVTQTPRYLIKTRGQQVTLSCSPISGHRSVSWYQQTPGQGLQFLFEYFSETQRNKGNFPGRFSGRQFSNSRSEMNVSTLELGDSALYLCASSGGLRRKLFFGSGTQLSVL.

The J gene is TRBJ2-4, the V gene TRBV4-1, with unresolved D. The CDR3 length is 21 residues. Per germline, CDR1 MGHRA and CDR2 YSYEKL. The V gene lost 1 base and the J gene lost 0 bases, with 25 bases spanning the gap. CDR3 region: CASSQGFLASRPKVAKNIQYF. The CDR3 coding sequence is TGCGCCAGCAGCCAAGGGTTTCTTGCGTCCAGGCCAAAGGTAGCCAAAAACATTCAGTACTTC.

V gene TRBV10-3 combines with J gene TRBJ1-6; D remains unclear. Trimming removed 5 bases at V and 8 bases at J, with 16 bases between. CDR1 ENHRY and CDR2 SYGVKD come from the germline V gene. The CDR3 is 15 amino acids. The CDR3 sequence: CAISHPDGLDSPLHF. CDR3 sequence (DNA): TGTGCCATCAGTCACCCGGACGGGTTGGATTCACCCCTCCACTTT.

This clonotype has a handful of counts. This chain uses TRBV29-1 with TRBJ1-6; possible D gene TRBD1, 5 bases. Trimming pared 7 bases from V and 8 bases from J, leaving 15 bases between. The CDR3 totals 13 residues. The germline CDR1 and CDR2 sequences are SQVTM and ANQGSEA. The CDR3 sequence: CSAGADADSPLHF. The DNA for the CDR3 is TGCAGCGCCGGGGCCGACGCGGATTCACCCCTCCACTTT.